The entry that follows covers one TCR beta chain sequence. Its target is unknown. As to time point: patch test 2, 6 weeks after DPC sensitization. Regarding treatment: therapeutic diphenylcyclopropenone sensitization with weekly scalp DPC. TCRdb reprocessed the RACE reads via MiXCR and lists one record per CDR3 protein. This sample has fewer than 150,000 distinct CDR3 sequences, with about 11% found just once. The data were taken from a study of human T cells and chemical hapten exposure. Study in general: An approximately 2 cm by approximately 2 cm inner upper arm patch received 2% DPC for sensitization. Read at 6 days, the patch tests placed 0.01% DPC on the upper back. Findings and caveats of the study: With alopecia, donors may have immune responses unlike healthy people's.

The V gene's germline CDR1 is SGHRS and CDR2 YFSETQ. V dropped 4 bases and J dropped 5 bases, with 18 bases sitting between them. The CDR3 runs to 15 residues. Material: whole blood, obtained in connection with sensitization to the hapten diphenylcyclopropenone (DPC). This receptor was obtained from a woman aged 45-59 years with alopecia areata. Some clones in this sample may be carry-over from other donors' samples. J is TRBJ1-1 and V is TRBV5-1; D call uncertain. CDR3 amino acids: CASSDGRTLGTEAFF. The CDR3 nucleotides read TGCGCCAGCAGCGATGGACGGACCTTGGGGACTGAAGCTTTCTTT.